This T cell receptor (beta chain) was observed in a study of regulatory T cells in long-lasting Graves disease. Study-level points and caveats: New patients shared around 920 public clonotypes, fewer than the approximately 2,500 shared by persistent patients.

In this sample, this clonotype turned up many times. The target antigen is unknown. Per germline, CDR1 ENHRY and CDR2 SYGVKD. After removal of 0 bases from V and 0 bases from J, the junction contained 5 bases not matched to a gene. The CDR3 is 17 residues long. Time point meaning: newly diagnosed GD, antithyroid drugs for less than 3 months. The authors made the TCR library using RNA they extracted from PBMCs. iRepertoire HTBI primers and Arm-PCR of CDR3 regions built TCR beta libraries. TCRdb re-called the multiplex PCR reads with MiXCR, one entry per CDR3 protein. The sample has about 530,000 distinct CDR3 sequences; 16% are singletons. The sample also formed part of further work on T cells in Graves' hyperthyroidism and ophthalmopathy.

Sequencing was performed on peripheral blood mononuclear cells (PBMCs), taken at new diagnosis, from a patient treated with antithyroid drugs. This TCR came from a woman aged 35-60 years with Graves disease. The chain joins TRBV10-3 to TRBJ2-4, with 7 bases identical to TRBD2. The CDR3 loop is CAISESTGGLAKNIQYF. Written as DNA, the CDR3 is TGTGCCATCAGTGAGTCAACGGGGGGTCTAGCCAAAAACATTCAGTACTTC.